This TCR beta chain was identified in a study of regulatory T cells in long-lasting Graves disease (dated by TCRdb to about 2021). Context from the whole study: Patients with newly diagnosed Graves' disease had been on antithyroid drugs for under 3 months. Peripheral blood TCR sequencing and RNA sequencing compared persistent Graves' disease patients with newly diagnosed Graves' disease patients. The study took place in China and was registered as a clinical trial. A total of around 33 samples underwent TCR sequencing, from about 13 patients with persistent Graves' disease and 20 patients with newly diagnosed Graves' disease. The study at large found these results: TRBV28, TRBJ1-2 and TRBJ2-5 were preferentially used in persistent disease, while TRBV20-1 and TRBJ2-1 were favored in newly diagnosed disease. Only peripheral blood was studied, because thyroid tissue, the primary lesion, was inaccessible. As a limitation, the authors acknowledged that the small sample size may reduce accuracy. Persistent Graves' disease patients showed lower TCR Shannon entropy and fewer highly expanded clones than newly diagnosed patients, suggesting clonal expansion. More public clonotypes were shared among persistent patients (2,741) than among newly diagnosed patients (approximately 930). Only the TCR beta chain was sequenced and analyzed.

The junction carries 13 bases between V and J, which are trimmed by 3 bases and 5 bases respectively. The germline V gene encodes CDR1 LGHNT and CDR2 FRNRAP. The CDR3 goes from the cysteine to the phenylalanine over 14 residues. Just the 42-base CDR3 DNA is kept, in frame starting at base 1. The meaning of the sample's time point label: newly diagnosed GD, antithyroid drugs for less than 3 months. For both TCR sequencing and RNA sequencing, RNA was extracted from PBMCs in TRIzol. The diagnosis of Graves' disease was made according to American Thyroid Association guidelines. Patients were recruited from an endocrinology department in Xi'an, China. From each patient, around 9 milliliters of peripheral blood was collected into an EDTA anticoagulant tube. Ficoll Paque Plus density gradient separation was used to isolate PBMCs, and no further T cell sorting was performed. RNA quality was checked with an Agilent 2100 Bioanalyzer and agarose gel, and concentration with a NanoDrop 2000.

This clonotype was detected ten times or more. This clone's antigen is unknown. No much larger clone exists at a distance of one base, and base qualities are not known. The library was generated by multiplex PCR. The instrument given in TCRdb is Illumina HiSeq 4000. To build TCR beta libraries, CDR3 regions were amplified by Arm-PCR using iRepertoire HTBI primers. PCR products were gel purified before sequencing. In the original analysis: Across samples, around 62 TRBV and around 15 TRBJ segments were identified and used for gene usage analysis of CDR3 amino acid clonotypes. COPE and FqMerger were used to merge the filtered high-quality paired reads into contigs. Contigs were aligned with BLAST to IMGT TRBV, TRBD and TRBJ reference genes, and CDR3 was defined per IMGT. Highly expanded clones were defined as clonotypes with a frequency above 0.1%. Shannon entropy was used to measure repertoire diversity, and the Gini coefficient was used to measure V-J evenness. A clonotype was considered public if more than one individual shared it. The raw public data were reprocessed by TCRdb itself: fastp quality trimming at Q25, MiXCR clonotype calling, in-frame beta chains only. Every entry covers one CDR3 protein and lists the most common genes and DNA from its rows. Here the V and J calls rest on TCRdb's processing, not on the authors' analysis. The sample yields a few hundred thousand distinct CDR3 sequences; approximately 12% were counted once. The leading ten clones occupy 18% of the sample.

These data also featured in a second study, about T cells in Graves' hyperthyroidism and ophthalmopathy. Taken from the second paper: Stable Graves' hyperthyroidism was defined as no progression to ophthalmopathy during 18 months of follow-up. Hyperthyroidism patients were newly diagnosed, had a disease duration of under 2 months, and were aged 18 to 65 years. Exclusion was applied to patients with uncontrolled infections, other autoimmune diseases, pregnancy or lactation. Diagnoses were based on clinical symptoms, serum thyroxine and TRAb, thyroid ultrasound and orbital computed tomography. The first round of RT-PCR for the TCR CDR3 was performed with the HTBI primer set and the Qiagen OneStep RT-PCR kit. Most expanded thyroid clonotypes (frequency above 0.001) were also found in blood, which suggests that blood repertoires may mirror thyroid immune responses. In cross-validation, a model built on a 13 V-J signature told ophthalmopathy apart from stable hyperthyroidism with 87.88% sensitivity and approximately 84% specificity, and in testing the same model reached 80%/75%. In validation, the model predicted progression to ophthalmopathy with approximately 71% sensitivity and 72.22% specificity, a median of about six months before onset. A discovery cohort of roughly 96 patients, 43 with Graves' ophthalmopathy and approximately 60 with stable Graves' hyperthyroidism, was used to find distinguishing TCR V-J signatures. Prospective prediction of ophthalmopathy was tested in an independent validation cohort consisting of 18 hyperthyroidism patients and some 15 patients who later progressed to ophthalmopathy. The roughly 99 discovery patients were divided at random into training and test sets in a 7:3 ratio. In about 6 Graves' hyperthyroidism patients, the study also compared T-cell repertoires from thyroid tissue with T-cell repertoires from blood. Following sampling, methimazole starting at 30 mg daily was given to hyperthyroidism patients, and high-dose intravenous methylprednisolone was given to ophthalmopathy patients. A second multiplex PCR round built the libraries, followed by size selection and purification. Sequencing of the libraries was done on an Illumina HiSeq2000 using paired-end 100 bp reads. SOAPnuke was used to process the raw data, throwing out any read that contained adapters or uncalled bases, had a mean Phred below 15, or lacked an exact constant-primer or identifier match. COPE v1.2.5 was used to merge the high-quality paired reads, and each unique nucleotide sequence was defined as a clonotype. MiTCR v1.1 was used to align the clonotypes against IMGT TRBV, TRBD and TRBJ reference segments. The analysis included only V-J combinations with a frequency above 0.0001, which together covered more than 98% of the repertoires. The TCS score was defined as the ratio of F50 (clonal expansion) to E x V (chaos), calculated using BLOSUM62-based TCRdist between CDR3 peptides within each V-J. Welch's t-statistics and random forest reduced 514 V-J features to roughly 13, which were used in a naive Bayes classifier (R e1071). Sample size was not statistically predetermined, and blinding of investigators to group allocation was not performed. According to the paper, TCR Vbeta CDR3 sequencing was carried out on roughly 130 peripheral blood samples, which came from under 50 ophthalmopathy, about 75 hyperthyroidism and about 17 progressor patients.

The material sequenced was peripheral blood mononuclear cells (PBMCs), taken at new diagnosis, from a patient treated with antithyroid drugs. The source is a woman aged 18-29 years with Graves disease. Donor details come from another sample of the same person, matched by shared clones. The V gene is TRBV12-5 and the J gene is TRBJ1-2, with no confident D gene call. The CDR3 loop reads CASGFGLLGYGYTF. The nucleotides read TGTGCTAGTGGTTTTGGACTCTTGGGTTATGGCTACACCTTC.